A single sample gave rise to the 16 T cell receptor beta chains below, sequenced in a study of OX40 agonist ivuxolimab in advanced cancers. Here immunoSEQ multiplex PCR was the method, and the copy in TCRdb shows in-frame clones only, minus some. The table lists 95,000 to 150,000 clones, 80% to 90% of them singletons. This specimen consisted of CD4+ or CD8+ T cells sorted from blood, obtained in a trial of the OX40 agonist ivuxolimab. Receptor source: an adult with an advanced solid tumor such as melanoma, head and neck, liver or kidney cancer.

This sequence joins TRBV6-1 and TRBJ1-2; no definite D call. The V gene's germline CDR1 is MNHNS and CDR2 SASEGT. V dropped 1 base and J dropped 7 bases, with 22 bases sitting between them. The CDR3 length is 17 residues. The CDR3 region has the DNA TGTGCCAGCAGTGAAGTCTCAGGATTTACGGCTACCGGTGGCTACACCTTC. It specifies CASSEVSGFTATGGYTF.

CDR3 loop: CASGGNLGEKLFF. CDR3 sequence (DNA): TGTGCCTCTGGAGGGAACCTTGGCGAAAAACTGTTTTTT. The chain combines TRBV28 with TRBJ1-4; D remains ambiguous. V was shortened by 11 bases and J by 8 bases, with 18 bases between the two germline ends. Looked up from germline, CDR1 is MDHEN and CDR2 is SYDVKM. The CDR3 runs to 13 residues. Filled out from reference TRBV28 and TRBJ1-4, the complete variable domain reads DVKVTQSSRYLVKRTGEKVFLECVQDMDHENMFWYRQDPGLGLRLIYFSYDVKMKEKGDIPEGYSVSREKKERFSLILESASTNQTSMYLCASGGNLGEKLFFGSGTQLSVL.

This chain uses TRBV6-5 with TRBJ1-2; 8 bases map to TRBD1. V dropped 2 bases and J dropped 4; count of bases not matched to a gene: 6. This CDR3 is built from 15 residues. Germline lookup yields CDR1 MNHEY and CDR2 SVGAGI. The CDR3 reads CASSYQTGVSYGYTF. CDR3 nucleotides: TGTGCCAGCAGTTACCAGACAGGGGTTTCCTATGGCTACACCTTC.

This chain links TRBV5-6 with TRBJ2-7; no clear D gene. The CDR3 sequence is 11 residues long. Trimming removed 3 bases from V and 4 bases from J, with 5 bases in between. Germline V gene sequence: CDR1 SGHDT, CDR2 YYEEEE. The CDR3 DNA sequence: TGTGCCAGCAGCTCAGTGTACGAGCAGTACTTC. Translating gives CASSSVYEQYF.

Here the CDR3 DNA reads TGTGCCAGTAACGTTGCTAGCGGGGGTATGACGGATACGCAGTATTTT. Translated: CASNVASGGMTDTQYF. V gene TRBV19 combines with J gene TRBJ2-3, with 10 bases that match TRBD2. With 7 bases clipped from V and 6 bases from J, the junction kept 13 bases outside the gene matches. Germline CDR1 reads LNHDA; CDR2 reads SQIVND (reference sequence). This CDR3 is built from 16 residues.

V and J are TRBV15 and TRBJ2-3; 10 bases are a match to TRBD2. V dropped 5 bases and J dropped 3; count of bases not matched to a gene: 8. CDR3 length equals 16 residues. Germline-derived CDR1 and CDR2 are LNHNV and YYDKDF (reference sequence). DNA of the CDR3: TGTGCCACCAGCCGAGCGGGGGGGCGTCGAACAGATACGCAGTATTTT. Protein: CATSRAGGRRTDTQYF.

The chain is built from TRBV11-2 and TRBJ1-1; the D gene is possibly TRBD1 (5 bases). The germline gives CDR1 SGHAT, CDR2 FQNNGV. V dropped 0 bases and J dropped 0 bases, with 8 bases sitting between them. CDR3 size: 15 residues. The CDR3 is CASSLEGGVNTEAFF. The CDR3 DNA sequence: TGTGCCAGCAGCTTAGAGGGGGGGGTGAACACTGAAGCTTTCTTT. The complete variable domain, with remaining parts taken from reference TRBV11-2 and TRBJ1-1, reads EAGVAQSPRYKIIEKRQSVAFWCNPISGHATLYWYQQILGQGPKLLIQFQNNGVVDDSQLPKDRFSAERLKGVDSTLKIQPAKLEDSAVYLCASSLEGGVNTEAFFGQGTRLTVV.

The genes are TRBV11-2 and TRBJ2-7; D possibly corresponds to TRBD1 (6 bases). Looked up from germline, CDR1 is SGHAT and CDR2 is FQNNGV. Trimming cost V 5 bases and J 5 bases, with 10 bases left between them. This CDR3 contains 12 residues. The CDR3 DNA is TGTGCCAGCAGCCCAGGGGTGCACGAGCAGTACTTC. It is translated as CASSPGVHEQYF.

This clone was detected only a few times. The same CDR3 also results from other DNA sequences found in this sample. The rearrangement joins TRBV28 to TRBJ1-2, with TRBD1 as a possible D gene (6 bases). Trimming removed 2 bases from V and 2 bases from J, with 6 bases in between. The CDR3 runs to 13 residues. Germline V gene data show CDR1 as MDHEN and CDR2 as SYDVKM. DNA of the CDR3: TGTGCCAGCAGTTTAGGACAGAACTATGGCTACACCTTC. Its protein product is CASSLGQNYGYTF.

The V and J genes are TRBV21-1 and TRBJ1-2. TRBV21-1 is labeled a pseudogene. CDR3 length equals 15 residues. The CDR3 loop reads CASSTWAGWNYGYTF. The CDR3 DNA sequence: TGTGCCAGCAGCACCTGGGCGGGCTGGAACTATGGCTACACCTTC.

V gene TRBV27 combines with J gene TRBJ1-3; D unclear. This CDR3 contains 17 residues. Between the trimmed V and J ends, which lost 0 bases and 0 bases, there was a span of 12 bases. CDR1 and CDR2 from the germline V gene are MNHEY and SMNVEV (reference sequence). The CDR3 DNA is TGTGCCAGCAGTTTATCAGGCAGCCTTAGCTCTGGAAACACCATATATTTT. It translates to CASSLSGSLSSGNTIYF.

The gene calls are TRBV11-1 and TRBJ2-3, with 7 bases matching TRBD1. The CDR3 has 14 amino acids. Trimming at V came to 5 bases and at J to 2 bases, leaving 4 bases not matched to a gene. The germline V gene has CDR1 SGHAT and CDR2 FQDESV (reference sequence). Written as DNA, the CDR3 is TGTGCCAGCAGCCCGGGACAGACCACAGATACGCAGTATTTT. This gives the protein CASSPGQTTDTQYF.

This chain joins TRBV20-1 and TRBJ2-7; perhaps TRBD1 as D (5 bases). CDR3 length: 11 amino acids. V gave up 6 bases and J gave up 2 bases, with 8 bases separating them. Germline V gives CDR1 DFQATT, CDR2 SNEGSKA (reference sequence). The CDR3 region is CSATTAYEQYF. The CDR3 DNA sequence: TGCAGTGCAACGACAGCCTACGAGCAGTACTTC.

This clone was picked up a small number of times. This rearrangement joins TRBV29-1 to TRBJ1-1, with 7 bases identical to TRBD1. Germline trimming cut 3 bases from V and 4 bases from J; bases unmatched to any gene: 2. The V gene's germline CDR1 is SQVTM and CDR2 ANQGSEA. This CDR3 has 12 residues. CDR3: CSVDNRGTEAFF. CDR3 DNA sequence: TGCAGCGTTGATAACAGGGGCACTGAAGCTTTCTTT.

To note about this clone: The sample holds other DNA sequences that translate to the same CDR3. The chain couples TRBV15 to TRBJ2-7, with D perhaps matching TRBD1 (5 bases). V lost 0 bases and J lost 6, with 9 bases in between. Germline CDR1 and CDR2: LNHNV and YYDKDF (reference sequence). The CDR3 extends over 13 amino acids. The CDR3 sequence is CATSRDQGSEQYF. As DNA, the CDR3 is TGTGCCACCAGCAGAGATCAGGGTAGCGAGCAGTACTTC.

The chain couples TRBV28 to TRBJ1-2; D perhaps matches TRBD1 (5 bases). This CDR3 has 16 amino acids. The V gene lost 6 bases and the J gene lost 3 bases, with 20 bases spanning the gap. CDR1 is MDHEN, CDR2 SYDVKM, per germline. The CDR3 DNA reads TGTGCCAGCAGCCCCCCTGGGGGGGTGGGGGACTATGGCTACACCTTC. Protein product: CASSPPGGVGDYGYTF.